A selection of T cell receptor beta chains follows, all from one sample in a study of STAT5B mutations in CD4+ large granular lymphocyte leukemia. Only in-frame clones appear in the TCRdb table, and some are missing; sequencing was by immunoSEQ multiplex PCR. The sample carries 34,000 or so clones, around 81% recorded once. Material for sequencing was CD4+ T cells from blood buffy coats. The receptors originated from a human donor in good health. Both conserved end residues are part of each CDR3. A D gene is named only where the DNA matches it firmly. Clone size is not always given. Where it is, it says once, few, many or a class for expanded clones.

d_gene	v_gene	abundance	j_gene	len	CDR3nt	CDR3aa
-	TRBV18	-	TRBJ1-1	16	TGTGCCAGCTCACCAATTTCCCGGAAAGTGAACACTGAAGCTTTCTTT	CASSPISRKVNTEAFF
TRBD2	TRBV5-1	-	TRBJ2-3	16	TGCGCCAGCAGCTTCGGGACTAGCGGGGCCCGAGATACGCAGTATTTT	CASSFGTSGARDTQYF
-	TRBV28	once	TRBJ1-5	13	TGTGCCAGCAGTTTGGACGGCGGTCAGCCCCAGCATTTT	CASSLDGGQPQHF
TRBD2	TRBV19	-	TRBJ2-3	14	TGTGCCAGTAAGGCGGGAGTGATCCCAGATACGCAGTATTTT	CASKAGVIPDTQYF
-	TRBV28	-	TRBJ1-2	13	TGTGCCAGCGCCGCCCCTCAGGGTCGAGGCTACACCTTC	CASAAPQGRGYTF
-	TRBV2	-	TRBJ2-7	12	TGTGCCAGCAATACGGGGGAGAACGAGCAGTACTTC	CASNTGENEQYF
TRBD2	TRBV7-9	-	TRBJ2-3	16	TGTGCCAGCAGCTTGGGAGTAGCGGGAGTTACAGATACGCAGTATTTT	CASSLGVAGVTDTQYF
-	TRBV10-2	-	TRBJ1-5	18	TGCGCCAGCAGTGAGTCACGAGCAGGTCACGGGATCGGGCAGCCCCAGCATTTT	CASSESRAGHGIGQPQHF
TRBD2	TRBV5-1	-	TRBJ2-1	15	TGCGCCAGCAGCTTACAAGCGGGAGGTGACAATGAGCAGTTCTTC	CASSLQAGGDNEQFF
-	TRBV9	-	TRBJ2-2	16	TGTGCCAGCAGCGTAAGGTCTAGCGCCGACACCGGGGAGCTGTTTTTT	CASSVRSSADTGELFF
-	TRBV18	-	TRBJ2-2	15	TGTGCCAGCTCCTCAGCCAGCAGGGGAAACGGGGAGCTGTTTTTT	CASSSASRGNGELFF
-	TRBV11-3	-	TRBJ1-1	12	TGTGCCAGCAGCTTAGGACCAGGGAAAGCTTTCTTT	CASSLGPGKAFF
TRBD1	TRBV14	-	TRBJ2-6	18	TGTGCCAGCAGCCCCCAGACAGGGGCCAAGGCTGGGGCCAACGTCCTGACTTTC	CASSPQTGAKAGANVLTF
-	TRBV30	once	TRBJ2-1	10	TGTGCCTGGGCCGGTAATGAGCAGTTCTTC	CAWAGNEQFF
-	TRBV5-1	-	TRBJ2-7	14	TGCGCCAGCAGCCGTGGGACACCTAACTACGAGCAGTACTTC	CASSRGTPNYEQYF
-	TRBV28	-	TRBJ2-7	14	TGTGCCAGCTTGGGCGATCTCTTTTCCTACGAGCAGTACTTC	CASLGDLFSYEQYF